This T cell receptor beta chain emerged from a study of T cell repertoires in cytomegalovirus infection. Study-level results: Cumulative public TCR beta family frequency identified CMV carriers with the relevant HLA.

The germline V gene has CDR1 SGHDT and CDR2 YYEEEE. CDR3 length: 15 residues. J lost 7 bases, V lost 3 bases, and 4 bases had no gene match. TCRdb re-derived calls from the reads in MiXCR, one entry per CDR3 protein. The table includes around 300,000 distinct CDR3 sequences, around 20% detected once. To note about this clonotype: The target antigen is unknown.

The sequencing used cultured PBMCs, collected from culture after CMV antigen stimulation. The TCR sequence derives from a human donor in good health (CMV status not recorded). Some clones in this sample may be carry-over from other donors' samples. The chain joins TRBV5-6 to TRBJ2-3; TRBD2 agrees at 14 bases. The CDR3 region is CASSWGTSGSYTQYF. The DNA of the CDR3 is TGTGCCAGCAGCTGGGGGACTAGCGGGAGTTATACGCAGTATTTT.